The 26 T cell receptor beta chains reported below all come from one sample, sequenced in a study of neurological immune-mediated disorders. One entry per CDR3 protein, called by TCRdb with MiXCR from the 5' RACE reads. The data show 45,000 or so distinct CDR3 sequences, 6% to 7% seen once. Sequencing was performed on CD4+ T cells from blood. The source of these receptors is a woman aged 40-49 years in good health.

This clonotype was detected ten times or more. The chain joins TRBV7-2 to TRBJ2-2; 8 bases align to TRBD2. CDR1 is SGHTA and CDR2 is FQGNSA in the germline V gene. This CDR3 has 16 amino acids. The V and J ends lost 7 bases and 3 bases, in that order; junction bases with no gene match: 10. The CDR3 spells CASTSTSDRYTGELFF. CDR3 coding DNA: TGTGCCAGCACCTCGACTAGCGACCGTTACACCGGGGAGCTGTTTTTT.

This clonotype was observed at least ten times. One end of the junction does not line up with germline, which may come from a read error. The chain is built from TRBV7-7 and TRBJ2-3; no clear D. CDR3 size: 13 residues. Germline V lookup: CDR1 SSHAT, CDR2 FNYEAQ (reference sequence). CDR3 loop: CASSPQLSNTQYF. The CDR3, as DNA: TGTGCTAGCAGCCCCCAACTTTCGAATACGCAGTATTTT.

The table lists this clonotype with many counts. The rearrangement joins TRBV5-1 to TRBJ2-7, with D maybe TRBD2 (5 bases). CDR1 and CDR2 from the germline V gene are SGHRS and YFSETQ. There are 13 residues in the CDR3. Trimming removed 4 bases at V and 7 bases at J, with 15 bases between. CDR3 residues: CASSDQAGGEQYF. DNA of the CDR3: TGCGCCAGCAGCGATCAGGCCGGCGGGGAGCAGTACTTC.

In this sample, this clonotype turned up many times. The chain couples TRBV5-1 to TRBJ1-5, with D perhaps TRBD1 (5 bases). The germline CDR1 and CDR2 sequences are SGHRS and YFSETQ. CDR3 length: 15 amino acids. The ends were cut back, 0 bases at V and 4 bases at J, with 11 bases in the middle. CDR3 sequence: CASSLAGYLNQPQHF. The CDR3 coding sequence is TGCGCCAGCAGCTTGGCAGGGTACTTGAATCAGCCCCAGCATTTT.

This clonotype was observed many times. V is TRBV20-1 and J is TRBJ2-4; 10 bases are shared with TRBD2. The length of the CDR3 is 14 residues. The V gene end was trimmed by 2 bases and the J gene end by 6 bases; junction bases not matched to a gene: 4. Germline V CDR1 and CDR2: DFQATT, SNEGSKA (reference sequence). The CDR3 DNA is TGCAGTGCTAGACTAGCGGGAGTAGGAAACATTCAGTACTTC. Protein sequence: CSARLAGVGNIQYF.

This clonotype has a count of ten or more. The chain recombines TRBV10-1 with TRBJ1-2; 7 nucleotides line up with TRBD1. Losses at the gene ends were 6 bases for V and 4 bases for J; bases not matched to a gene: 5. The CDR3 runs to 13 residues. The germline V gene has CDR1 WNHNN and CDR2 SYGVQD (reference sequence). The DNA of the CDR3 is TGCGCCAGCAGCGGGACAGCCAGCTATGGCTACACCTTC. Translating gives CASSGTASYGYTF.

This clonotype was counted ten times or more. The chain carries TRBV5-1 and TRBJ2-7, with unresolved D. The CDR3 consists of 13 residues. V was cut by 4 bases and J by 1 base, with 9 bases left in between. The germline CDR1 and CDR2 sequences are SGHRS and YFSETQ. In DNA form, the CDR3 reads TGCGCCAGCAGCCTGCCCCCTTCCTACGAGCAGTACTTC. Amino acid sequence: CASSLPPSYEQYF.

In its sample, this clonotype was seen many times. This chain uses TRBV20-1 with TRBJ2-1, with 10 bases fitting TRBD2. The CDR3 has 16 amino acids. The junction had 10 bases not matched to a gene; V was cut back by 4 bases and J by 4 bases. Germline loops: CDR1 DFQATT, CDR2 SNEGSKA (reference sequence). CDR3 DNA: TGCAGTGCTATACCCTCGACTAGCGGGCGTTACAATGAGCAGTTCTTC. This translates into CSAIPSTSGRYNEQFF.

This clonotype came up many times. The CDR3 bases are TGCGCCAGCAGCTTGGTCGGGGGCACGGGGTACGAGCAGTACTTC. This sequence encodes CASSLVGGTGYEQYF. The chain uses TRBV5-1 and TRBJ2-7; the D call may be TRBD1 or TRBD2 (6 bases each). The CDR3 has 15 amino acids. Trimming took off 0 bases at V and 4 bases at J, with 14 bases between the two ends. CDR1 is SGHRS, CDR2 YFSETQ, per germline.

This clonotype has at least ten counts. The genes are TRBV6-6 and TRBJ2-1; unclear D gene. From germline, CDR1 is MNHNY and CDR2 SVGAGI (reference sequence). This CDR3 has 15 residues. V lost 6 bases to trimming and J lost 4 bases, with 16 bases between them. CDR3 residues: CASSSLGPNYNEQFF. CDR3 DNA: TGTGCCAGCAGCTCCCTTGGCCCGAATTACAATGAGCAGTTCTTC.

This clonotype was seen many times. This chain joins TRBV5-1 and TRBJ2-3; 9 bases line up with TRBD1. Germline V gives CDR1 SGHRS, CDR2 YFSETQ. V was clipped by 3 bases and J by 3 bases; unmatched bases: 8. The CDR3 contains 16 residues. CDR3 sequence reads: CASSSRTGVGTDTQYF. CDR3 DNA: TGCGCCAGCAGCTCGCGGACAGGGGTCGGGACAGATACGCAGTATTTT.

This clonotype was seen at least ten times. The chain links TRBV5-1 to TRBJ1-1, with D perhaps matching TRBD1 (5 bases). The CDR3 contains 18 residues. In germline, CDR1 is SGHRS, CDR2 YFSETQ. Trimming cost V 0 bases and J 0 bases, with 18 bases left between them. CDR3 in DNA: TGCGCCAGCAGCTTGGGAGTCGGGGGGATCCGAATGAACACTGAAGCTTTCTTT. Translating it yields CASSLGVGGIRMNTEAFF.

The table lists this clonotype with a few counts. This rearrangement joins TRBV14 to TRBJ2-7; TRBD1 matches 8 bases. The germline V gene has CDR1 SGHDN and CDR2 FVKESK. The CDR3 totals 15 residues. Unmatched junction bases numbered 7, after V lost 4 bases and J lost 2 bases. The DNA of the CDR3 is TGTGCCAGCAGCCCCCGTGCAGGGGGCGCCTACGAGCAGTACTTC. Its protein product is CASSPRAGGAYEQYF.

The V call is TRBV6-6, the J call TRBJ2-1; D is perhaps TRBD1 (6 bases). Germline loops: CDR1 MNHNY, CDR2 SVGAGI (reference sequence). V dropped 8 bases and J dropped 0 bases, with 14 bases sitting between them. CDR3 length: 15 residues. The CDR3 loop reads CASHRQDLSYNEQFF. CDR3 bases: TGTGCCAGCCATAGACAGGACCTCTCCTACAATGAGCAGTTCTTC.

This clonotype has ten or more counts. The chain has TRBV7-8 and TRBJ2-1; 11 bases match TRBD2. J was trimmed by 8 bases and V by 3 bases; bases with no gene match: 9. This CDR3 is built from 16 residues. The V gene's germline CDR1 is SGHVS and CDR2 FQNEAQ. CDR3 sequence reads: CASSLLLAGEGDEQFF. CDR3 coding DNA: TGTGCCAGCAGCTTGTTACTAGCGGGAGAGGGGGATGAGCAGTTCTTC.

The table lists this clonotype with many counts. The chain combines TRBV5-1 with TRBJ2-1; TRBD2 matches at 7 bases. Germline loops: CDR1 SGHRS, CDR2 YFSETQ. The CDR3 covers 16 residues. V shed 4 bases, J shed 0 bases, and the junction held 7 bases outside the gene matches. CDR3 protein: CASSDPSGGSYNEQFF. As DNA, the CDR3 is TGCGCCAGCAGCGACCCCTCGGGGGGCTCCTACAATGAGCAGTTCTTC.

At least ten counts were recorded for this clonotype. The chain has TRBV5-1 and TRBJ2-1, with 8 bases fitting TRBD2. Germline V gene data show CDR1 as SGHRS and CDR2 as YFSETQ. This CDR3 is built from 18 residues. V lost 0 bases and J lost 6; bases outside the gene matches: 14. CDR3: CASSLDSPGTSFRNEQFF. In DNA form, the CDR3 reads TGCGCCAGCAGCTTGGACTCCCCCGGGACTAGTTTCCGCAATGAGCAGTTCTTC.

This clonotype was observed at least ten times. The V call is TRBV29-1, the J call TRBJ2-7; D not certain. V lost 7 bases to trimming and J lost 9 bases, with 19 bases between them. CDR1 and CDR2 (germline): SQVTM, ANQGSEA. This CDR3 is 12 amino acids long. The CDR3 coding sequence is TGCAGCGGACGACACGCCTCCGACGTGCAGTACTTC. Encoded protein: CSGRHASDVQYF.

The table lists this clonotype with many counts. The J gene is TRBJ2-7, the V gene TRBV28; 9 positions agree with TRBD1. J gave up 2 bases and V 6 bases, and 8 bases lay outside the gene matches. CDR1 is MDHEN, CDR2 SYDVKM, per germline. This CDR3 is 15 amino acids long. The CDR3 spells CASSGSRTGAYEQYF. As DNA, the CDR3 is TGTGCCAGCAGCGGGTCCCGGACAGGGGCCTACGAGCAGTACTTC.

In its sample, this clonotype was seen many times. The V call is TRBV20-1, the J call TRBJ2-5; TRBD2 matches 10 bases. Germline CDR1 and CDR2: DFQATT and SNEGSKA (reference sequence). The CDR3 is 16 residues long. V lost 3 bases and J lost 1; bases outside the gene matches: 8. CDR3 residues: CSASVPLAGFQETQYF. CDR3 sequence (DNA): TGCAGTGCTAGCGTCCCACTAGCGGGATTCCAAGAGACCCAGTACTTC.

There are many counts of this clonotype. The chain couples TRBV5-1 to TRBJ1-2; D gene unclear. The CDR3 loop spans 14 amino acids. Germline assignment: CDR1 SGHRS and CDR2 YFSETQ. The germline V and J ends were trimmed by 2 bases and 0 bases, with 8 bases remaining between them. The CDR3 reads CASSLNPTNYGYTF. CDR3 in DNA: TGCGCCAGCAGCTTAAATCCGACTAACTATGGCTACACCTTC.

This clonotype was counted between two and nine times. The chain has TRBV3-1 and TRBJ2-2, with 8 bases lining up with TRBD1. This CDR3 spans 16 amino acids. With V trimmed by 4 bases and J by 8 bases, 12 bases remained unmatched. Per the germline V gene, CDR1 is LGHDT and CDR2 is YNNKEL (reference sequence). The CDR3 sequence: CASSRRLAGGSGELFF. CDR3 DNA sequence: TGTGCCAGCAGCCGACGCTTAGCAGGGGGCTCAGGGGAGCTGTTTTTT.

This clonotype has a count of ten or more. The chain couples TRBV29-1 to TRBJ2-7, with D perhaps matching TRBD1 or TRBD2 (6 bases each). This CDR3 is built from 11 residues. The V gene lost 7 bases and the J gene lost 4 bases, with 11 bases spanning the gap. The germline CDR1 and CDR2 sequences are SQVTM and ANQGSEA. The CDR3 sequence is CSAGAGYEQYF. The CDR3 region has the DNA TGCAGCGCAGGGGCGGGGTACGAGCAGTACTTC.

Ten or more counts support this clonotype. This chain joins TRBV20-1 and TRBJ1-1; D ambiguous. V lost 2 bases and J lost 0, with 4 bases in between. Germline CDR1 and CDR2: DFQATT and SNEGSKA (reference sequence). This CDR3 is built from 12 residues. CDR3 nucleotide sequence: TGCAGTGCTAGACCCCTGAACACTGAAGCTTTCTTT. Translation: CSARPLNTEAFF.

At least ten counts were recorded for this clonotype. The V gene is TRBV20-1, the J gene TRBJ1-3, with D unresolved. This CDR3 contains 14 residues. Trimming took off 5 bases at V and 0 bases at J, with 11 bases between the two ends. Per germline, CDR1 DFQATT and CDR2 SNEGSKA (reference sequence). CDR3 sequence reads: CSALYTGSGNTIYF. DNA of the CDR3: TGCAGTGCTCTCTACACGGGCTCTGGAAACACCATATATTTT.

As for this clonotype: Being one base from a much bigger clone, this may be a read error. CDR3 in DNA: TGCGCCAGCAGCTTGGCCGGACTACCGGGCGGATACAATGAGCAGTTCTTC. Its protein product is CASSLAGLPGGYNEQFF. This chain links TRBV5-1 with TRBJ2-1, with D perhaps TRBD2 (6 bases). V was shortened by 0 bases and J by 4 bases, with 17 bases between the two germline ends. CDR3 length equals 17 residues. The germline V gene has CDR1 SGHRS and CDR2 YFSETQ.